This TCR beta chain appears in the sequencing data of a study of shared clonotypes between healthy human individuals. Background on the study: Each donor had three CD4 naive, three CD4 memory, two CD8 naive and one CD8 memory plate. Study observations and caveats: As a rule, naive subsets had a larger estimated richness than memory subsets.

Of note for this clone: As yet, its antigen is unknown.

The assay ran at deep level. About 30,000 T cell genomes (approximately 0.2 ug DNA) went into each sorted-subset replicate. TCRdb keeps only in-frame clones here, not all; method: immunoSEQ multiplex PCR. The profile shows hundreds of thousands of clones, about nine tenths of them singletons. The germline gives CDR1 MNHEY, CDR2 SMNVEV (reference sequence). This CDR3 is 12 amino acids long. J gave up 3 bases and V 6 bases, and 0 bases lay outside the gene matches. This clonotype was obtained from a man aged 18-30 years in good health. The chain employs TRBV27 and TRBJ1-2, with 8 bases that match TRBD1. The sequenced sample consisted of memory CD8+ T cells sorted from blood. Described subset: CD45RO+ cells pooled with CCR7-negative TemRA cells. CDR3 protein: CASRGQDYGYTF. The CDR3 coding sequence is TGTGCCAGCAGGGGACAGGACTATGGCTACACCTTC.